This T cell receptor beta chain derives from a study of shared T cell receptors in the human thymus. Germline V gene sequence: CDR1 SGHTA, CDR2 FQGNSA. The J segment lost 5 bases and the V segment lost 5 bases, leaving 23 bases of the junction unmatched. The CDR3 contains 19 residues. TCRdb's copy holds only in-frame clones and misses some; the assay was immunoSEQ multiplex PCR. The sample holds hundreds of thousands of clones; approximately 88% are singletons and the top ten take 0.0095% to 0.013%. The same data also contributed to another study, on human thymus T cells.

The source material was thymocytes. The gene calls are TRBV7-2 and TRBJ2-7; 8 bases align to TRBD1. The source is a boy in the first two years of life with a congenital heart defect. This chain's CDR3 is CASSPLEDREPQRLHEQYF. Here the CDR3 DNA reads TGTGCCAGCAGCCCCCTCGAGGACAGGGAACCCCAACGGCTCCACGAGCAGTACTTC.